The T cell receptor (beta chain) under discussion was sequenced for a study of HIV-infected patients and healthy controls. Germline values: CDR1 LNHDA, CDR2 SQIVND (reference sequence). The CDR3 contains 13 residues. V was pared by 0 bases and J by 9 bases, with 9 bases between. This clonotype is labeled medium-sized. Alpha and beta constant-region primers primed reverse transcription of around 500 ng RNA. Alpha and beta chain libraries were made separately by chain-specific third strand synthesis with multiplexing indices. From the 5' RACE reads, TCRdb called clonotypes with MiXCR, one entry per CDR3 protein. The data show around 20,000 distinct CDR3 sequences, with approximately 9% seen just once and about 6.7% held by the top ten. Whole blood was used without fractionation, so all unsorted peripheral T cells were included.

The V call is TRBV19, the J call TRBJ2-1; D is unresolved. The sequence derives from an adult in good health. Sequenced sample: blood. The CDR3 protein is CASSIDQRSEQFF. In nucleotides, the CDR3 is TGTGCCAGTAGTATAGATCAGAGGAGTGAGCAGTTCTTC.